This T cell receptor beta chain is drawn from a study of T cells in Graves' hyperthyroidism and ophthalmopathy. Criteria for exclusion of patients were uncontrolled infection, other autoimmune disease, pregnancy or lactation. Diagnoses used clinical symptoms, serum thyroxine and TRAb, thyroid ultrasound and orbital computed tomography. Points on this clonotype: The antigen is not known.

RNA transcripts served as the template for amplifying TCR beta CDR3 regions. A set of HTBI primers served as the primers for a first-round RT-PCR of the TCR CDR3. MiXCR, run by TCRdb on the multiplex PCR reads, gives a single entry per CDR3 protein. Here the sample spans more than 500,000 distinct CDR3 sequences, about 45% being singletons. General observations from the study: In blood, most of the thyroid clonotypes expanded above 0.001 were also present.

CDR1 and CDR2 from the germline V gene are SGHDN and FVKESK. This CDR3 has 15 residues. The J gene is TRBJ2-7, the V gene TRBV14, with 7 bases lining up with TRBD2. The J call is uncertain, as TRBJ2-1 better fits the DNA end. The sequence derives from an adult woman with Graves' disease, either hyperthyroidism or ophthalmopathy (not recorded which). The specimen was peripheral blood or thyroid tissue (not recorded which). CDR3 coding DNA: TGTGCCAGCAGCCAGCAGCGGGATCCCTACAATGAGCAGTTCTTC. It specifies CASSQQRDPYNEQFF.